The 15 T cell receptor beta chains given below trace back to one sample, sequenced in a study of blood T cell repertoires in COVID-19. Method: immunoSEQ multiplex PCR; TCRdb's copy keeps in-frame clones and lacks some. The table lists some 180,000 clones, around 89% of them singletons. The sample comprised peripheral blood. These receptors were taken from a man aged 40-49 years with active or convalescent COVID-19.

The chain combines TRBV5-4 with TRBJ2-5; D remains ambiguous. Per germline, CDR1 SGHNT and CDR2 YYREEE (reference sequence). The CDR3 runs 13 residues. V was shortened by 4 bases and J by 0 bases, with 7 bases between the two germline ends. The CDR3, as DNA: TGTGCCAGCAGCCGAGTAGACCAAGAGACCCAGTACTTC. Its protein product is CASSRVDQETQYF.

The table lists this clone with a count of one. The gene calls are TRBV2 and TRBJ1-5, with 8 positions matching TRBD1. J gave up 3 bases and V 3 bases, and 4 bases lay outside the gene matches. CDR1 is SNHLY and CDR2 is FYNNEI in the germline V gene. The CDR3 spans 15 residues. DNA of the CDR3: TGTGCCAGCAGTGAGGGGGACAGGTACAATCAGCCCCAGCATTTT. Translation: CASSEGDRYNQPQHF.

V and J are TRBV12-3 or TRBV12-4 and TRBJ2-7; no firm D call. The CDR3 contains 11 residues. V lost 6 bases and J lost 6, with 9 bases in between. In DNA form, the CDR3 reads TGTGCCAGCAGCCCTGGCGGCGAGCAGTACTTC. This codes for CASSPGGEQYF.

V is TRBV14 and J is TRBJ1-1, with a possible D match to TRBD1 (6 bases). This CDR3 comprises 13 residues. V was trimmed by 6 bases and J by 4 bases, leaving 12 bases between them. Germline V CDR1 and CDR2: SGHDN, FVKESK. The CDR3 loop is CASRVQGSTEAFF. The DNA for the CDR3 is TGTGCCAGCAGGGTACAGGGTAGCACTGAAGCTTTCTTT.

DNA of the CDR3: TGTGCCAGCAGCTGGAGATCCATCGCGGGCTATGGCTACACCTTC. This gives the protein CASSWRSIAGYGYTF. The rearrangement links TRBV7-8 to TRBJ1-2; D uncertain. The CDR3 totals 15 residues. CDR1 SGHVS and CDR2 FQNEAQ come from the germline V gene. Trimming cost V 4 bases and J 4 bases, with 16 bases left between them.

The genes are TRBV3-1 (or the pseudogene TRBV3-2) and TRBJ2-6, with a weak D call TRBD2 (5 bases). This CDR3 has 18 amino acids. V was pared by 3 bases and J by 0 bases, with 15 bases between. The germline V gene encodes CDR1 LGHDT and CDR2 YNNKEL (reference sequence). The CDR3 loop reads CASSHSRGLGSGANVLTF. CDR3 coding DNA: TGTGCCAGCAGCCACAGCCGGGGTCTCGGCTCTGGGGCCAACGTCCTGACTTTC.

The rearrangement joins TRBV3-1 (or the pseudogene TRBV3-2) to TRBJ1-2, with D possibly matching TRBD1 (6 bases). Germline V gives CDR1 LGHDT, CDR2 YNNKEL (reference sequence). The CDR3 is 13 amino acids. V lost 4 bases and J 4 bases, leaving 10 bases between the germline ends. CDR3 sequence: CASSRGQSYGYTF. The CDR3 DNA reads TGTGCCAGCAGCCGCGGACAGTCCTATGGCTACACCTTC.

The gene calls are TRBV5-1 and TRBJ1-4, with TRBD1 as a possible D gene (6 bases). The germline V and J ends were trimmed by 0 bases and 0 bases, with 12 bases remaining between them. Germline V CDR1 and CDR2: SGHRS, YFSETQ. The CDR3 contains 17 residues. The CDR3 region has the DNA TGCGCCAGCAGCTTGGGGGCCAGGGGAGCAACTAATGAAAAACTGTTTTTT. Translated: CASSLGARGATNEKLFF.

For the CDR3, the DNA is TGTGCAGTTAGACAGCAGGCCAACACCGGGGAGCTGTTTTTT. Translating gives CAVRQQANTGELFF. This chain connects TRBV28 to TRBJ2-2, with D possibly being TRBD1 (5 bases). The V gene's germline CDR1 is MDHEN and CDR2 SYDVKM. The CDR3 extends over 14 amino acids.

This rearrangement joins TRBV7-2 to TRBJ1-2; possible D gene TRBD1, 5 bases. Germline loops: CDR1 SGHTA, CDR2 FQGNSA. Trimming removed 5 bases from V and 5 bases from J, with 21 bases in between. This CDR3 spans 16 amino acids. The CDR3 nucleotides are TGTGCCAGCAGCCCCGGCGGGGCCCCGAGGCATTATGGCTACACCTTC. The encoded protein is CASSPGGAPRHYGYTF.

This chain joins TRBV12-2 and TRBJ2-7; no DNA check was done on the table's D call, TRBD1. TRBV12-2 is a listed pseudogene. This CDR3 is 17 amino acids long. In DNA form, the CDR3 reads TGTGCAAGTCGCTTAACCTACATCCCGACAGGGGCCGACGAGCAGTACTTC. Translating gives CASRLTYIPTGADEQYF.

The sample holds many counts of this clone. This chain joins TRBV9 and TRBJ2-2; a possible D gene is TRBD1 (5 bases). Germline assignment: CDR1 SGDLS and CDR2 YYNGEE. The ends were cut back, 4 bases at V and 1 base at J, with 14 bases in the middle. The CDR3 runs to 16 residues. CDR3 amino acids: CASSQGTGWNTGELFF. CDR3 DNA sequence: TGTGCCAGCAGCCAGGGAACAGGCTGGAACACCGGGGAGCTGTTTTTT.

In its sample, this clone was seen a few times. The gene calls are TRBV4-2 and TRBJ2-2; the match to TRBD1 covers 7 bases. The V and J ends lost 5 bases and 5 bases, in that order; junction bases with no gene match: 2. CDR3 length: 13 residues. Germline V gene data show CDR1 as LGHNA and CDR2 as YNFKEQ. This CDR3 reads CASSGQETGELFF. The CDR3 nucleotides read TGTGCCAGCAGCGGACAGGAAACCGGGGAGCTGTTTTTT.

This clone was seen only a few times. This chain links TRBV9 with TRBJ2-5, with D tentatively TRBD2 (7 bases). This CDR3 is built from 15 residues. The germline V gene has CDR1 SGDLS and CDR2 YYNGEE. V was clipped by 0 bases and J by 6 bases, with 15 bases between them. The CDR3 region is CASSVAVGGLKTQYF. The CDR3 region has the DNA TGTGCCAGCAGCGTAGCGGTCGGGGGGCTGAAGACCCAGTACTTC.

The gene calls are TRBV5-1 and TRBJ2-7, with a tentative D call TRBD1 (5 bases). V lost 0 bases and J 2 bases, leaving 9 bases between the germline ends. The length of the CDR3 is 14 residues. From germline, CDR1 is SGHRS and CDR2 YFSETQ. The CDR3 reads CASSLAVRAYEQYF. CDR3 sequence (DNA): TGCGCCAGCAGCTTGGCCGTCAGGGCCTACGAGCAGTACTTC.